These T cell receptor beta chains were read from a single sample in a study of read filtering for tumor transcriptome and immune sequencing. Each CDR3 protein is one row after TCRdb ran MiXCR on the reads. This table holds 20,000 or so distinct CDR3 sequences, 20% to 25% found once. The specimen sequenced was a population of CD138-negative cells sorted from bone marrow. These receptors all stem from a donor aged 40 or older with multiple myeloma. CDR3s include the opening cysteine and the closing phenylalanine or tryptophan. Each record gives: V gene, D gene, clone size, J gene, CDR3 protein, CDR3 DNA. The D gene is left open where the match is weak. Only some rows state a clone size, as once, few, many or a class for expanded clones.

V gene: TRBV4-1; D gene: -; clone size: many; J gene: TRBJ2-7; CDR3 protein: CASSQDLLGSSYEQYF; CDR3 DNA: TGCGCCAGCAGCCAAGATTTATTGGGTAGCTCCTACGAGCAGTACTTC
V gene: TRBV29-1; D gene: TRBD2; clone size: few; J gene: TRBJ2-3; CDR3 protein: CSVEGGGATDTQYF; CDR3 DNA: TGCAGCGTTGAGGGCGGGGGGGCCACAGATACGCAGTATTTT
V gene: TRBV6-6; D gene: TRBD2; clone size: -; J gene: TRBJ2-5; CDR3 protein: CASSYFGMGGVGETQYF; CDR3 DNA: TGTGCCAGCAGTTACTTCGGAATGGGGGGGGTAGGGGAGACCCAGTACTTC
V gene: TRBV11-2; D gene: -; clone size: many; J gene: TRBJ2-5; CDR3 protein: CASSFSGVETQYF; CDR3 DNA: TGTGCCAGCAGCTTTTCTGGCGTGGAGACCCAGTACTTC
V gene: TRBV12-3/TRBV12-4; D gene: -; clone size: many; J gene: TRBJ2-1; CDR3 protein: CASSPSFNEQFF; CDR3 DNA: TGTGCCAGCAGCCCCTCATTTAATGAGCAGTTCTTC